Below, one T cell receptor beta chain is given with its context. Its antigen is undetermined. The entry originates in a study of a mutant IDH1 vaccine in newly diagnosed glioma. Between the trimmed V and J ends, which lost 5 bases and 3 bases, there was a span of 17 bases. The V gene's germline CDR1 is SEHNR and CDR2 FQNEAQ (reference sequence). The CDR3 length is 15 residues. Time point in this sample: baseline, week 1 (first vaccination visit). The treatment is: pre-vaccination baseline after standard-of-care therapy. Generated by immunoSEQ multiplex PCR, the TCRdb table keeps only in-frame clones and is missing some. The sample shows under 65,000 clones, around 80% of them seen only once. Findings and limits, study-wide: Immune responses induced by vaccination arose in 90% to 95% of the patients.

The clonotype comes from a middle-aged woman with glioma. Source: PBMCs, taken from a glioma patient treated with radiotherapy, temozolomide or both. The chain couples TRBV7-9 to TRBJ2-7; D not resolved. CDR3: CASSGPQTSSYEQYF. CDR3 DNA sequence: TGTGCCAGCAGCGGACCACAGACCTCCAGCTACGAGCAGTACTTC.